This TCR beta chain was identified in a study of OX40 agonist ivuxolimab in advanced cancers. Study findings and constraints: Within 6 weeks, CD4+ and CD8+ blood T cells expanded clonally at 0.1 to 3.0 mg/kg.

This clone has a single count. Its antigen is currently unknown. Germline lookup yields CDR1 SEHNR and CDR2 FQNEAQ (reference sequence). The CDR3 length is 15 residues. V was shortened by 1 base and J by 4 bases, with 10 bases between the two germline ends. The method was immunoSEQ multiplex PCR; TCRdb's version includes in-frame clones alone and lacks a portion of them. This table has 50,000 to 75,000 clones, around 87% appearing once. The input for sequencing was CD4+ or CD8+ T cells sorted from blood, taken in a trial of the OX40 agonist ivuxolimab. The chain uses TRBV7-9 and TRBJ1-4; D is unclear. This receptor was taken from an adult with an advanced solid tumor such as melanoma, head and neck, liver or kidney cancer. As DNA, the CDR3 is TGTGCCAGCAGCTTAGGAGGCAGTGATAATGAAAAACTGTTTTTT. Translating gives CASSLGGSDNEKLFF.